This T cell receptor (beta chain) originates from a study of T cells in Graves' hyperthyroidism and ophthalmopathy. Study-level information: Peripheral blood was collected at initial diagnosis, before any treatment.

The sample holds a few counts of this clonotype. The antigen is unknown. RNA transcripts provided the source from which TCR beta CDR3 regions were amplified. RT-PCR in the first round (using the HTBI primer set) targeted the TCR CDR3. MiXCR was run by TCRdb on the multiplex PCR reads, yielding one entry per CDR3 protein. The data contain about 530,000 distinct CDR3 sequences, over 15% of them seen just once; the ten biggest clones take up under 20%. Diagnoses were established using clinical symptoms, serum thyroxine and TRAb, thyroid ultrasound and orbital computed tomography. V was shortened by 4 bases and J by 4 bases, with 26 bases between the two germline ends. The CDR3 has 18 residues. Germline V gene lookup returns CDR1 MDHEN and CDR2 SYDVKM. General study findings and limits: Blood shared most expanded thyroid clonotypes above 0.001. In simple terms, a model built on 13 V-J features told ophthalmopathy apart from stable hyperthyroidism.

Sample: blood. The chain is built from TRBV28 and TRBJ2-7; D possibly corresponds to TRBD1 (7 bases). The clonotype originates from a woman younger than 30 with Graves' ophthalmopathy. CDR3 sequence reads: CASSSIWVRGNGGYEQYF. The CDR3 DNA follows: TGTGCCAGCAGTTCTATTTGGGTCAGGGGGAATGGAGGGTACGAGCAGTACTTC.